These T cell receptor beta chains were read from a single sample in a study of shared clonotypes between healthy human individuals. The table came from immunoSEQ multiplex PCR; TCRdb's copy has only in-frame clones and leaves some out. The sample has over 2 million clones, 85% to 95% seen once. Material: naive CD4+ T cells from PBMCs. The receptors were sampled from a man younger than 30 in good health. Some clones in this sample may be carry-over from other donors' samples. The CDR3 runs from the conserved cysteine through the conserved F or W. The order of the fields is V gene, J gene, D gene, clone size, CDR3 protein, CDR3 DNA. A D gene is named only where the DNA matches it firmly. Rows may omit the clone size; those that give it use once, few, many or a size class.

>TRBV28|TRBJ2-5|TRBD1|NA
CASSSPRQGIQETQYF
TGTGCCAGCAGTTCTCCCCGACAGGGTATTCAAGAGACCCAGTACTTC
>TRBV6-5|TRBJ1-2|TRBD1|NA
CASRPGQGLGYTF
TGTGCCAGCAGACCAGGACAGGGGCTCGGCTACACCTTC
>TRBV6-1|TRBJ1-2|TRBD1|NA
CASSDGQGVGYTF
TGTGCCAGCAGTGACGGACAGGGCGTTGGCTACACCTTC
>TRBV5-6|TRBJ1-1|TRBD1|NA
CASSRTGLNTEAFF
TGTGCCAGCAGCCGGACAGGGTTGAACACTGAAGCTTTCTTT
>TRBV4-2|TRBJ2-7|TRBD1|once
CASSQDRTGTSYEQYF
TGTGCCAGCAGCCAAGATAGGACAGGGACAAGCTACGAGCAGTACTTC
>TRBV4-2|TRBJ2-1|TRBD2|NA
CASSQASRQGLAGWNEQFF
TGTGCCAGCAGCCAGGCATCCCGGCAGGGACTAGCGGGATGGAATGAGCAGTTCTTC
>TRBV6-7|TRBJ2-1|NA|NA
CASSHELGSDEQFF
TGTGCCAGCAGCCACGAACTAGGCAGCGATGAGCAGTTCTTC
>TRBV5-1|TRBJ1-1|TRBD1|NA
CASSGTGQNTEAFF
TGCGCCAGCAGCGGGACAGGCCAGAACACTGAAGCTTTCTTT
>TRBV27|TRBJ2-2|TRBD1|NA
CASSFSASGTGVGELFF
TGTGCCAGCAGTTTCTCGGCATCCGGGACAGGGGTCGGGGAGCTGTTTTTT
>TRBV5-8|TRBJ2-1|NA|NA
CASSSDGFAGLYNEQFF
TGTGCCAGCAGCTCTGATGGTTTTGCGGGACTCTACAATGAGCAGTTCTTC
>TRBV19|TRBJ1-5|NA|NA
CASSWSGGNQPQHF
TGTGCCAGTAGTTGGTCAGGGGGCAATCAGCCCCAGCATTTT
>TRBV27|TRBJ2-1|TRBD2|NA
CASSLRLAGANNEQFF
TGTGCCAGCAGTTTACGCCTAGCGGGGGCCAATAATGAGCAGTTCTTC
>TRBV7-3|TRBJ1-1|NA|NA
CASSQTPGNTEAFF
TGTGCCAGCAGCCAGACCCCGGGGAACACTGAAGCTTTCTTT
>TRBV5-1|TRBJ1-1|TRBD1|NA
CASSLALTGDVYTEAFF
TGCGCCAGCAGCTTGGCCCTGACAGGGGATGTGTACACTGAAGCTTTCTTT
>TRBV2|TRBJ1-2|NA|NA
CASRPPRGGYYGYTF
TGTGCCAGCAGGCCACCTCGGGGGGGGTACTATGGCTACACCTTC
>TRBV28|TRBJ2-7|TRBD2|NA
CATGGGLYEQYF
TGTGCTACCGGGGGGGGACTCTACGAGCAGTACTTC
>TRBV4-3|TRBJ2-5|NA|NA
CASSQTTGWETQYF
TGCGCCAGCAGCCAAACAACAGGGTGGGAGACCCAGTACTTC
>TRBV6-5|TRBJ1-2|TRBD1|once
CASSNLDRDHYGYTF
TGTGCCAGCAGTAACCTGGACAGGGATCACTATGGCTACACCTTC
>TRBV18|TRBJ2-1|NA|NA
CASSPFILAGEQFF
TGTGCCAGCTCACCCTTCATACTAGCTGGTGAGCAGTTCTTC
>TRBV2|TRBJ2-5|NA|NA
CATGPRLEAQYF
TGTGCCACCGGACCCCGACTGGAGGCCCAGTACTTC
>TRBV29-1|TRBJ2-3|NA|NA
CSVEVGVVPDTQYF
TGCAGCGTTGAAGTGGGAGTTGTACCAGATACGCAGTATTTT
>TRBV7-2|TRBJ1-5|NA|NA
CASSLTGPNQPQHF
TGTGCCAGCAGCTTAACAGGCCCTAATCAGCCCCAGCATTTT
>TRBV28|TRBJ2-5|NA|NA
CASRTAQPGGRETQYF
TGTGCCAGCAGGACCGCACAACCTGGTGGGAGGGAGACCCAGTACTTC
>TRBV4-2|TRBJ1-5|NA|NA
CASSQDSQGLPNSNQPQHF
TGTGCCAGCAGCCAAGATTCACAGGGCCTACCGAATAGCAATCAGCCCCAGCATTTT
>TRBV5-1|TRBJ1-1|TRBD1|NA
CASSLARGTDTEAFF
TGCGCCAGCAGCTTGGCCAGGGGGACGGACACTGAAGCTTTCTTT
>TRBV6-5|TRBJ1-3|NA|NA
CASSPATVNTIYF
TGTGCCAGCAGTCCCGCAACGGTAAACACCATATATTTT
>TRBV11-2|TRBJ2-3|TRBD2|NA
CASSTGGLAGDTQYF
TGTGCCAGCAGTACGGGGGGCCTAGCGGGAGATACGCAGTATTTT
>TRBV29-1|TRBJ1-2|NA|NA
CSVDPSQGNYGYTF
TGCAGCGTTGACCCCTCGCAGGGCAACTATGGCTACACCTTC
>TRBV6-6|TRBJ1-2|NA|NA
CASSDPKWNGYTF
TGTGCCAGCAGCGACCCTAAATGGAATGGCTACACCTTC
>TRBV4-3|TRBJ2-7|NA|NA
CASSQDFFYEQYF
TGCGCCAGCAGCCAAGATTTCTTCTACGAGCAGTACTTC
>TRBV4-1|TRBJ2-5|NA|NA
CASSPGVRETQYF
TGCGCCAGCAGCCCAGGGGTACGTGAGACCCAGTACTTC
>TRBV7-9|TRBJ2-3|TRBD2|NA
CASSLGYAGDTDTQYF
TGTGCCAGCAGCTTAGGTTACGCGGGAGACACAGATACGCAGTATTTT
>TRBV5-1|TRBJ2-3|NA|NA
CASSSPSTDTQYF
TGCGCCAGCAGCTCCCCAAGCACAGATACGCAGTATTTT
>TRBV14|TRBJ2-2|NA|NA
CASSQELDSLNTGELFF
TGTGCCAGCAGCCAAGAATTAGACAGCCTGAACACCGGGGAGCTGTTTTTT
>TRBV6-1|TRBJ2-5|NA|NA
CASSGRPLIGETQYF
TGTGCCAGCAGTGGCCGGCCCCTCATAGGGGAGACCCAGTACTTC
>TRBV6-5|TRBJ2-7|TRBD1|NA
CASSSGGQGRKGEQYF
TGTGCCAGCAGTTCAGGAGGACAGGGGCGAAAGGGAGAGCAGTACTTC
>TRBV5-5|TRBJ2-5|NA|NA
CASSLVWDVYQETQYF
TGTGCCAGCAGCTTGGTTTGGGACGTCTACCAAGAGACCCAGTACTTC
>TRBV27|TRBJ2-1|TRBD1|once
CASSFIRGQGSYNEQFF
TGTGCCAGCAGTTTCATCCGGGGACAGGGTTCCTACAATGAGCAGTTCTTC
>TRBV11-1|TRBJ1-2|NA|NA
CASSLPGRGYTF
TGTGCCAGCAGCTTACCAGGCAGGGGCTACACCTTC
>TRBV28|TRBJ2-7|TRBD1|NA
CASSADRGSYEQYF
TGTGCCAGCAGCGCTGACAGGGGCTCCTACGAGCAGTACTTC
>TRBV9|TRBJ1-1|NA|NA
CASSVDRWNTEAFF
TGTGCCAGCAGCGTAGACAGATGGAACACTGAAGCTTTCTTT
>TRBV11-2|TRBJ2-1|NA|NA
CASSRDLQGNEQFF
TGTGCCAGCAGCCGTGATCTCCAGGGTAATGAGCAGTTCTTC
>TRBV5-6|TRBJ2-7|NA|once
CASSLGAVYEQYF
TGTGCCAGCAGCTTGGGTGCGGTCTACGAGCAGTACTTC
>TRBV28|TRBJ1-2|NA|NA
CASSPPPTGMDYGYTF
TGTGCCAGCAGTCCTCCACCGACAGGTATGGACTATGGCTACACCTTC
>TRBV5-1|TRBJ1-2|NA|NA
CASSAGTGHTYGYTF
TGCGCCAGCAGCGCCGGTACGGGACACACATATGGCTACACCTTC
>TRBV19|TRBJ1-1|NA|NA
CASSPKGMGALNTEAFF
TGTGCCAGTAGTCCAAAAGGTATGGGGGCTTTGAACACTGAAGCTTTCTTT